This T cell receptor beta chain originates from a study of cytomegalovirus exposure and HLA in healthy donors. Across the study: Earlier work reported around 110 million unique TCR beta sequences from approximately 180 million T cells. A preliminary data release comprised roughly 80 million unique TCRs obtained from HLA-typed donors. Overall study results and limits: An analysis done earlier found most TCR beta V segments productive about 87% or about 30% of the time. Through in vitro validation, a few CMV-associated chains were shown to be specific for CMV antigens.

A note on this clone: What it recognizes is unknown.

PCR was performed using 60 Vbeta and 13 Jbeta primers. Clones were read by immunoSEQ multiplex PCR, and TCRdb kept only the in-frame ones, dropping some. The repertoire has about 100,000 clones, 80% to 90% of them found once; the top ten carry 1.2%. CDR3 length: 13 amino acids. The V end lost 1 base, the J end lost 7 bases, and 10 bases lay between the germline ends. Germline CDR1 SGHTA, CDR2 FQGTGA. This chain connects TRBV7-3 to TRBJ1-1; D uncertain. This clonotype originated in a woman aged 18-29 years in good health and CMV-seronegative. Sequenced input: PBMCs. CDR3 DNA sequence: TGTGCCAGCAGCTTAAAGCCAGGTCTTGAAGCTTTCTTT. Protein sequence: CASSLKPGLEAFF. The full variable domain, in which reference TRBV7-3 and TRBJ1-1 provide the parts outside the CDR3, is GAGVSQTPSNKVTEKGKYVELRCDPISGHTALYWYRQSLGQGPEFLIYFQGTGAADDSGLPNDRFFAVRPEGSVSTLKIQRTERGDSAVYLCASSLKPGLEAFFGQGTRLTVV.